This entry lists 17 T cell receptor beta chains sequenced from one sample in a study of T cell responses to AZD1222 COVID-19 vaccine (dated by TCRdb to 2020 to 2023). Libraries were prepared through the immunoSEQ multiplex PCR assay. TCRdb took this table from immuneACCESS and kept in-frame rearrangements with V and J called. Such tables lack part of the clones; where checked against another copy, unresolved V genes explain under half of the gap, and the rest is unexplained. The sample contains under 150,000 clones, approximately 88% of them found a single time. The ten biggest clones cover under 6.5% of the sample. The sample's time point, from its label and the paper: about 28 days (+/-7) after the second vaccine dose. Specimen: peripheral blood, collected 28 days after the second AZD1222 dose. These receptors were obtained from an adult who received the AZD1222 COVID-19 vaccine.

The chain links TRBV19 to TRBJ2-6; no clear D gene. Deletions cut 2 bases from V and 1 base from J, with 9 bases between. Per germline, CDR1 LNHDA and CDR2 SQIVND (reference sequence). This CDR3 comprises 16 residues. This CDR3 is CASSITIGSGANVLTF. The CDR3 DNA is TGTGCCAGTAGTATAACGATAGGTTCTGGGGCCAACGTCCTGACTTTC.

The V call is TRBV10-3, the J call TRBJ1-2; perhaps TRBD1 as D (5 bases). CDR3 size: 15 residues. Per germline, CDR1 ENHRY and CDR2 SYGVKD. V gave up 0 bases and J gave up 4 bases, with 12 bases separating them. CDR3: CAISESSGVGYGYTF. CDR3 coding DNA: TGTGCCATCAGTGAGTCGTCGGGGGTGGGCTATGGCTACACCTTC.

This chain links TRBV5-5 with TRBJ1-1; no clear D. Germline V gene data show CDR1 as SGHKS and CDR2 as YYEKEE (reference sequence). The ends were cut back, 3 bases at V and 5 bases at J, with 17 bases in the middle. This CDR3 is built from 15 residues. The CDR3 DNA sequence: TGTGCCAGCAGCTCCGCCCTATGGAGGGAGACTGAAGCTTTCTTT. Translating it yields CASSSALWRETEAFF.

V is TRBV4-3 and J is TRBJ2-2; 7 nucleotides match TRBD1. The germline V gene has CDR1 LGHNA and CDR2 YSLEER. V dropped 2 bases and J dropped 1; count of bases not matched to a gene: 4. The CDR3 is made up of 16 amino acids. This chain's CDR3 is CASSQLGTVNTGELFF. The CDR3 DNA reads TGCGCCAGCAGCCAATTAGGGACAGTGAACACCGGGGAGCTGTTTTTT.

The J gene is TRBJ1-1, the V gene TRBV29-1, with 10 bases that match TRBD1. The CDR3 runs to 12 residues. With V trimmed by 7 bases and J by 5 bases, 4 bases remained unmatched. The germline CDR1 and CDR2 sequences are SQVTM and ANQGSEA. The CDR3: CSGGTGETEAFF. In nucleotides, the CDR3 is TGCAGCGGGGGGACAGGGGAGACTGAAGCTTTCTTT.

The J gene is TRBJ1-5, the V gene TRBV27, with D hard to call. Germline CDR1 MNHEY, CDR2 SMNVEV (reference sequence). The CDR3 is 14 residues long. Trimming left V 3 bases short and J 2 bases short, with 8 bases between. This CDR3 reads CASSFGYGNQPQHF. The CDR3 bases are TGTGCCAGCAGTTTCGGGTATGGCAATCAGCCCCAGCATTTT.

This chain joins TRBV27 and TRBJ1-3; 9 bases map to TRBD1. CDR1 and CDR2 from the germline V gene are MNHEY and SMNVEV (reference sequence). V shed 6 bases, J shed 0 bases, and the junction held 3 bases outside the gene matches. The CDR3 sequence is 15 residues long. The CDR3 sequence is CASRATGGSGNTIYF. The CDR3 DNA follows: TGTGCCAGCAGGGCGACAGGGGGCTCTGGAAACACCATATATTTT.

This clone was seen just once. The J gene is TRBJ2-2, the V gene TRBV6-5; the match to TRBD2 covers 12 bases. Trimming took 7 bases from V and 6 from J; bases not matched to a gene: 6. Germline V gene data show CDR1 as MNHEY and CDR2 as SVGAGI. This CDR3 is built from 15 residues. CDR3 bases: TGTGCCAGCACCCTGGGACTAGCGGGCCCCGGGGAGCTGTTTTTT. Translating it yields CASTLGLAGPGELFF.

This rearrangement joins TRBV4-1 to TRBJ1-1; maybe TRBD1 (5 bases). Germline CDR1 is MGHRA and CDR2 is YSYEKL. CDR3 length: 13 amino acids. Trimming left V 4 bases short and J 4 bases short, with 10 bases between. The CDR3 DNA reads TGCGCCAGCAGCCGCGGACAATCCACTGAAGCTTTCTTT. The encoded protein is CASSRGQSTEAFF.

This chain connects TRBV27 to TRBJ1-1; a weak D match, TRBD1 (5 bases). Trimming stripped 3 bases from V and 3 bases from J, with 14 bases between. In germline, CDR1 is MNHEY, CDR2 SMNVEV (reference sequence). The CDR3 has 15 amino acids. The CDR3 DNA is TGTGCCAGCAGTTTGTCAAGACGGGGGGACACTGAAGCTTTCTTT. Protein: CASSLSRRGDTEAFF.

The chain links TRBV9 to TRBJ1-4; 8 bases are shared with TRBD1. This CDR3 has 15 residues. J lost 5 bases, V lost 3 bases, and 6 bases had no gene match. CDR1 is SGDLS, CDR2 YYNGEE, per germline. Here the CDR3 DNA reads TGTGCCAGCAGCGGACAGGGGAGTGGAAATGAAAAACTGTTTTTT. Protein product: CASSGQGSGNEKLFF.

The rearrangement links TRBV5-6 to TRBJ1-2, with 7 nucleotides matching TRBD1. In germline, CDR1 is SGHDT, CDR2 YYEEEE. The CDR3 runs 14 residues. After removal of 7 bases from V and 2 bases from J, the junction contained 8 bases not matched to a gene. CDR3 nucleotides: TGTGCCAGCTACAGTGCGACAGGGAACTATGGCTACACCTTC. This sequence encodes CASYSATGNYGYTF.

CDR3 amino acids: CASSQAGTAHNEKLFF. As DNA, the CDR3 is TGTGCCAGCAGCCAGGCCGGGACAGCCCATAATGAAAAACTGTTTTTT. The V and J genes are TRBV4-2 and TRBJ1-4; 7 nucleotides match TRBD1. Germline CDR1 and CDR2: LGHNA and YNFKEQ. The CDR3 is 16 residues long. V gave up 3 bases and J gave up 4 bases; unmatched junction bases: 8.

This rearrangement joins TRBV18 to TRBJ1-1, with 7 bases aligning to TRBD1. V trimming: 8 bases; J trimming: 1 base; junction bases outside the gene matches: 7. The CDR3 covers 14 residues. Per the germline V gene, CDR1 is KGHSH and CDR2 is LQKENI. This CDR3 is CASATGVGNTEAFF. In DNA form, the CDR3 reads TGTGCCAGCGCTACAGGGGTAGGGAACACTGAAGCTTTCTTT.

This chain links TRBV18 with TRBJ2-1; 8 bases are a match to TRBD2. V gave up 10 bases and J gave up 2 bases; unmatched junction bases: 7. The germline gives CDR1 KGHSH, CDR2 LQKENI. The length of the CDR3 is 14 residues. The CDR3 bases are TGTGCCACCTCCGGGGGGGGGCCCTACAATGAGCAGTTCTTC. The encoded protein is CATSGGGPYNEQFF. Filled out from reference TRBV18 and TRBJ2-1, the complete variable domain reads NAGVMQNPRHLVRRRGQEARLRCSPMKGHSHVYWYRQLPEEGLKFMVYLQKENIIDESGMPKERFSAEFPKEGPSILRIQQVVRGDSAAYFCATSGGGPYNEQFFGPGTRLTVL.

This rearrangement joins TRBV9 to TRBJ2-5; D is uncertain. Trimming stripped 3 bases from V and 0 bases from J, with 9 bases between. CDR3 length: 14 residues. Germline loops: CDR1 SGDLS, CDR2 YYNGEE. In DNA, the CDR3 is TGTGCCAGCAGCGGCCCCTTGGACCAAGAGACCCAGTACTTC. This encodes CASSGPLDQETQYF.

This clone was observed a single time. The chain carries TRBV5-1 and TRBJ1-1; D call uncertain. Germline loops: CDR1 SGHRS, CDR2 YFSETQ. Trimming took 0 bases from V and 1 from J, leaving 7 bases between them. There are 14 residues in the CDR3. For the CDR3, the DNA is TGCGCCAGCAGCTTGGCCCCACAGAACACTGAAGCTTTCTTT. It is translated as CASSLAPQNTEAFF. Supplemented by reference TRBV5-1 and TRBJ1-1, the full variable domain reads KAGVTQTPRYLIKTRGQQVTLSCSPISGHRSVSWYQQTPGQGLQFLFEYFSETQRNKGNFPGRFSGRQFSNSRSEMNVSTLELGDSALYLCASSLAPQNTEAFFGQGTRLTVV.